One and the same sample provided the 8 T cell receptor beta chains below, sequenced in a study of post-analysis software for immune sequencing data. Study-level results: With TRBV5-6, TRBV5-1 and TRBV20-1 included, about 5 TRBV segments were more frequent in patients than in controls.

Antigens for these TCRs are unknown. Libraries were made from TCR beta cDNA, and they carried unique molecular identifiers. MiXCR, run by TCRdb on the PCR reads, gives a single entry per CDR3 protein. The sample holds around 700,000 distinct CDR3 sequences, 55% to 60% seen once. Sequencing input: blood. Receptors were obtained from a girl aged 2-10 years with multiple sclerosis.

V is TRBV7-2 and J is TRBJ2-5, with D perhaps TRBD1 (5 bases). The ends were cut back, 5 bases at V and 2 bases at J, with 12 bases in the middle. The CDR3 is made up of 14 amino acids. Germline CDR1 reads SGHTA; CDR2 reads FQGNSA. The DNA for the CDR3 is TGTGCCAGCAGCCCAGGGATTACACAAGAGACCCAGTACTTC. This gives the protein CASSPGITQETQYF.

This clonotype was detected only once. This sequence joins TRBV14 and TRBJ1-5, with D unresolved. The CDR3 consists of 17 residues. CDR1 is SGHDN and CDR2 is FVKESK in the germline V gene. The ends were cut back, 3 bases at V and 9 bases at J, with 24 bases in the middle. The CDR3 loop is CASSQCGVARARRPQHF. Here the CDR3 DNA reads TGTGCCAGCAGCCAGTGCGGGGTGGCACGTGCGAGGCGGCCCCAGCATTTT.

This clonotype appeared a few times. The chain employs TRBV7-9 and TRBJ1-2, with a tentative D call TRBD1 (6 bases). Between the trimmed V and J ends, which lost 6 bases and 3 bases, there was a span of 14 bases. The CDR3 covers 14 residues. CDR1 and CDR2 from the germline V gene are SEHNR and FQNEAQ (reference sequence). DNA of the CDR3: TGTGCCAGCAGACCCATAGGGGGGGACTATGGCTACACCTTC. This codes for CASRPIGGDYGYTF.

This clonotype has just a few counts. V is TRBV29-1 and J is TRBJ2-3; TRBD1 agrees at 9 bases. Germline assignment: CDR1 SQVTM and CDR2 ANQGSEA. The CDR3 contains 13 residues. V shed 6 bases, J shed 4 bases, and the junction held 5 bases outside the gene matches. The DNA of the CDR3 is TGCAGCGTGGGACAGGGCGGGGCAGATACGCAGTATTTT. This gives the protein CSVGQGGADTQYF.

This clonotype turned up a few times. V usage is TRBV11-2 and J usage is TRBJ2-3; 12 bases fit TRBD1. The CDR3 loop spans 14 amino acids. After removal of 5 bases from V and 8 bases from J, the junction contained 5 bases not matched to a gene. The germline gives CDR1 SGHAT, CDR2 FQNNGV. Here the CDR3 DNA reads TGTGCCAGCAGCCTCGGGACAGGGGGCAGTACGCAGTATTTT. Residues: CASSLGTGGSTQYF. Combining the CDR3 with reference TRBV11-2 and TRBJ2-3 gives the whole variable domain EAGVAQSPRYKIIEKRQSVAFWCNPISGHATLYWYQQILGQGPKLLIQFQNNGVVDDSQLPKDRFSAERLKGVDSTLKIQPAKLEDSAVYLCASSLGTGGSTQYFGPGTRLTVL.

V is TRBV6-6 and J is TRBJ2-5, with TRBD2 matching over 9 bases. The junction had 7 bases not matched to a gene; V was cut back by 0 bases and J by 5 bases. Per germline, CDR1 MNHNY and CDR2 SVGAGI (reference sequence). This CDR3 comprises 16 residues. The CDR3 loop is CASSYSNLAGFETQYF. CDR3 coding DNA: TGTGCCAGCAGTTACTCGAATCTAGCGGGATTTGAGACCCAGTACTTC.

The gene calls are TRBV9 and TRBJ2-3; the D is unclear. The germline gives CDR1 SGDLS, CDR2 YYNGEE. Trimming removed 10 bases from V and 0 bases from J, with 12 bases in between. This CDR3 has 13 amino acids. CDR3 nucleotide sequence: TGTGCCGGCGGTGACATTAGCACAGATACGCAGTATTTT. The encoded protein is CAGGDISTDTQYF.

This clonotype turned up a few times. This rearrangement joins TRBV9 to TRBJ1-4; 10 bases are shared with TRBD1. V lost 2 bases, J lost 7 bases, and 5 bases stayed unmatched. The CDR3 has 15 amino acids. CDR1 is SGDLS, CDR2 YYNGEE, per germline. CDR3 region: CASSVTGGPPEKLFF. Here the CDR3 DNA reads TGTGCCAGCAGCGTGACAGGGGGCCCCCCTGAAAAACTGTTTTTT.